This T cell receptor beta chain originates from a study of OX40 agonist ivuxolimab in advanced cancers. Samples were taken at baseline and on day 1 of cycles 4 and 7. Produced via immunoSEQ multiplex PCR; TCRdb's table is partial and in-frame only. The data contain 15,000 to 20,000 clones, around three quarters of them singletons. This receptor was obtained from an adult with an advanced solid tumor such as melanoma, head and neck, liver or kidney cancer. Sequencing used CD4+ or CD8+ T cells sorted from blood, obtained in a trial of the OX40 agonist ivuxolimab.

The CDR3 region has the DNA TGCGCCAGCAGGGGGTCTAGCGGAGGGTCCGAGCAGTACTTC. It specifies CASRGSSGGSEQYF. The rearrangement uses TRBV5-1 and TRBJ2-7; 7 bases are a match to TRBD2. CDR1 is SGHRS and CDR2 is YFSETQ in the germline V gene. This CDR3 is built from 14 residues. With V trimmed by 5 bases and J by 6 bases, 11 bases remained unmatched.